The 8 T cell receptor beta chains listed next were all sequenced from one sample in a study of T cell repertoires in cytomegalovirus infection. In TCRdb, the reads were re-called with MiXCR into one record per CDR3 protein. This table has about 350,000 distinct CDR3 sequences, just under 35% appearing once. Their antigen targets remain unknown. Source: cultured PBMCs, taken from culture after CMV antigen stimulation. The source of these receptors is a human donor in good health (CMV status not recorded). Some clones in this sample may be carry-over from other donors' samples.

This chain links TRBV6-2 or TRBV6-3 with TRBJ1-5; D is uncertain. Germline loops: CDR1 MNHEY, CDR2 SVGEGT. The CDR3 spans 14 residues. Trimming pared 2 bases from V and 0 bases from J, leaving 5 bases between. DNA of the CDR3: TGTGCCAGCAGTTACCTGGATAGCAATCAGCCCCAGCATTTT. Its protein is CASSYLDSNQPQHF.

This rearrangement joins TRBV5-1 to TRBJ2-5; TRBD2 might be the D (5 bases). Per the germline V gene, CDR1 is SGHRS and CDR2 is YFSETQ. V was cut by 3 bases and J by 2 bases, with 17 bases left in between. The CDR3 spans 16 residues. The CDR3 nucleotides are TGCGCCAGCAGCTACCCCCGGGAATCCCTACAAGAGACCCAGTACTTC. Translating it yields CASSYPRESLQETQYF.

This rearrangement joins TRBV7-9 to TRBJ1-1, with TRBD1 as a possible D gene (5 bases). CDR1 is SEHNR, CDR2 FQNEAQ, per germline (reference sequence). This CDR3 comprises 15 residues. V was cut by 6 bases and J by 1 base, with 15 bases left in between. CDR3 sequence reads: CASSFYRDPNTEAFF. CDR3 nucleotide sequence: TGTGCCAGCAGTTTCTACCGGGACCCGAACACTGAAGCTTTCTTT.

This clonotype was seen a handful of times. V is TRBV7-2 and J is TRBJ2-5, with 13 nucleotides matching TRBD2. V shed 5 bases and J 3 bases; nucleotides not matched to a gene: 3. Germline V lookup: CDR1 SGHTA, CDR2 FQGNSA. This CDR3 spans 15 amino acids. The DNA for the CDR3 is TGTGCCAGCAGCCCCGGACTAGCGGGAGAAGAGACCCAGTACTTC. This gives the protein CASSPGLAGEETQYF.

The V gene is TRBV4-3, the J gene TRBJ2-2; D is undetermined. V lost 0 bases to trimming and J lost 2 bases, with 10 bases between them. The CDR3 loop spans 16 amino acids. CDR1 is LGHNA and CDR2 is YSLEER in the germline V gene. CDR3 coding DNA: TGCGCCAGCAGCCAAGATTTGGAACTCAACACCGGGGAGCTGTTTTTT. As protein: CASSQDLELNTGELFF.

V is TRBV10-3 and J is TRBJ2-5; no clear D. V lost 2 bases to trimming and J lost 2 bases, with 9 bases between them. This CDR3 comprises 14 residues. Germline CDR1 ENHRY, CDR2 SYGVKD. In DNA form, the CDR3 reads TGTGCCATCAGTGAGATAGGCTTACAAGAGACCCAGTACTTC. This gives the protein CAISEIGLQETQYF.

This clonotype was recorded a few times. V usage is TRBV28 and J usage is TRBJ2-3; D is unresolved. Germline assignment: CDR1 MDHEN and CDR2 SYDVKM. The CDR3 consists of 14 residues. Trimming took 7 bases from V and 2 from J, leaving 13 bases between them. CDR3 DNA sequence: TGTGCCAGCACGCACGCGGCGAACACAGATACGCAGTATTTT. Translated: CASTHAANTDTQYF.

This clonotype was seen at least ten times. The rearrangement links TRBV19 to TRBJ2-1; 7 positions match TRBD2. The V gene end was trimmed by 2 bases and the J gene end by 1 base; junction bases not matched to a gene: 11. Germline V lookup: CDR1 LNHDA, CDR2 SQIVND (reference sequence). CDR3 length: 18 residues. CDR3 DNA sequence: TGTGCCAGTAGTATAAGCGCGGGAGAGTACAGGTCCTACAATGAGCAGTTCTTC. Its translation is CASSISAGEYRSYNEQFF.